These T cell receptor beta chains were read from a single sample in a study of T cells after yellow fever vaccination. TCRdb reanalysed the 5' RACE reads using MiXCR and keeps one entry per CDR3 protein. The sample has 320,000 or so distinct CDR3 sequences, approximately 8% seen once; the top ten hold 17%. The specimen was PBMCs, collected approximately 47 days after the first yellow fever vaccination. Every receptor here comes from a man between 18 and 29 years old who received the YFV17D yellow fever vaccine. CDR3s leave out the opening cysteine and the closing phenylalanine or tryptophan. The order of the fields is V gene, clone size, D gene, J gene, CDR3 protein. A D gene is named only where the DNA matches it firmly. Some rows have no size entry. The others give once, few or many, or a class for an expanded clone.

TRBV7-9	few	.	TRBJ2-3	ASSPQAGVGFGQY
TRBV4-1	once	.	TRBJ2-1	ASSQGCGGYNEQF
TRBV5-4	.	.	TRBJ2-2	ASSRRDSVAGELF
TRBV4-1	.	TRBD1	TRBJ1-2	ASSQLTGNNYGYT
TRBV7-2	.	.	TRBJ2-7	ASSLYTAGYEQY
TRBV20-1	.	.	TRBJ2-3	SATRRADTQY
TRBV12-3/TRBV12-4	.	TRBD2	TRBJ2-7	ASSPYLTGGQDEQY
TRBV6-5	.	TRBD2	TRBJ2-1	ASSYSGLAPYNEQF
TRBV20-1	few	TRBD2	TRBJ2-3	SATTTSGGVISTDTQY
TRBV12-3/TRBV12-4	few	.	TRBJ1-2	ASSSNGPSSVH